This T cell receptor (delta chain) comes out of a study of γδ T cells in repeated Plasmodium falciparum infection. Study information: Malian children with intense seasonal malaria exposure were compared with matched Australian children.

TCRdb re-processed the multiplex PCR reads using CATT. The data contain 85,000 to 90,000 delta-chain clones, 1.4% to 1.5% of them singletons. The sample holds many counts of this clone. The protein TCRdb lists belongs to a much larger clone and differs from this DNA's translation at residue 10, which points to a read error; the protein shown is made from the DNA. Sequencing used gamma-delta T cells from blood. This receptor was taken from a pool of human donors (malaria-infected and uninfected, not separated).

In nucleotides, the CDR3 is TGTGCTCTTGGGGTTAACCACTGGGGGGTAGGCACCGATAAACTCATCTTT. Protein: CALGVNHWGVGTDKLIF. The chain has TRDV1 and TRDJ1, with TRDD3 matching over 8 bases. The CDR3 spans 17 residues. J lost 1 base, V lost 4 bases, and 11 bases had no gene match. From germline, CDR1 is TSWWSYY and CDR2 QGS.